The 29 T cell receptor beta chains in this list originate from one sample, sequenced in a study of blood T cells in healthy people across ages. A second PCR, run for roughly 7 to 11 cycles, used a sample-barcoded 5' primer plus a J-beta primer mix. TCRdb independently ran MiXCR on the 5' RACE reads; one entry per CDR3 protein. The sample records over a million distinct CDR3 sequences, less than 45% being singletons. The sample taken for sequencing was blood. These receptor sequences come from a young woman in good health.

The V and J genes are TRBV4-2 and TRBJ2-7; D gene ambiguous. The CDR3 length is 13 residues. V lost 4 bases and J 2 bases, leaving 9 bases between the germline ends. Germline lookup yields CDR1 LGHNA and CDR2 YNFKEQ. In nucleotides, the CDR3 is TGTGCCAGCAGCCGAACTAAAACCTACGAGCAGTACTTC. This sequence encodes CASSRTKTYEQYF.

The chain combines TRBV7-9 with TRBJ2-1; D remains unclear. Germline CDR1 is SEHNR and CDR2 is FQNEAQ (reference sequence). With 2 bases removed from V and 7 bases from J, the gap between germline ends came to 15 bases. The CDR3 has 15 residues. The CDR3 DNA reads as TGTGCCAGCAGCTTAAGGCCCGACCCTAGGAATGAGCAGTTCTTC. Its protein product is CASSLRPDPRNEQFF. The complete variable domain, with remaining parts taken from reference TRBV7-9 and TRBJ2-1, reads DTGVSQNPRHKITKRGQNVTFRCDPISEHNRLYWYRQTLGQGPEFLTYFQNEAQLEKSRLLSDRFSAERPKGSFSTLEIQRTEQGDSAMYLCASSLRPDPRNEQFFGPGTRLTVL.

This chain's CDR3 is CAWSGRINQPQHF. The CDR3 nucleotides are TGTGCCTGGAGTGGACGGATCAATCAGCCCCAGCATTTT. The chain is built from TRBV30 and TRBJ1-5; D remains ambiguous. The CDR3 contains 13 residues. Germline V gene lookup returns CDR1 GTSNPN and CDR2 SVGIG (reference sequence). Trimming removed 1 base from V and 3 bases from J, with 7 bases in between.

This clonotype was seen more than once but under ten times. The chain joins TRBV9 to TRBJ2-3, with D possibly being TRBD2 (6 bases). The CDR3 is 17 residues long. V shed 0 bases and J shed 4 bases, with 18 bases lying between them. The germline CDR1 and CDR2 sequences are SGDLS and YYNGEE. The CDR3: CASSVVGSGYMADTQYF. The CDR3 coding sequence is TGTGCCAGCAGCGTAGTTGGTAGCGGTTATATGGCAGATACGCAGTATTTT.

This chain connects TRBV28 to TRBJ2-6; D not certain. The CDR3 consists of 13 residues. Trimming removed 8 bases from V and 1 base from J, with 6 bases in between. Looked up from germline, CDR1 is MDHEN and CDR2 is SYDVKM. The CDR3 DNA reads as TGTGCCAGCCTTAAATCTGGGGCCAACGTCCTGACTTTC. Protein sequence: CASLKSGANVLTF.

This chain links TRBV5-6 with TRBJ2-7; 13 bases map to TRBD2. The J call may be wrong; the DNA end is better matched by TRBJ2-5. CDR1 and CDR2 (germline): SGHDT, YYEEEE. The CDR3 length is 16 residues. CDR3 DNA: TGTGCCAGCAGCTTACTAGCGGGAGGGACCTTGGAGACCCAGTACTTC. Protein sequence: CASSLLAGGTLETQYF.

Only a few counts were recorded for this clonotype. The chain joins TRBV12-3 or TRBV12-4 to TRBJ1-6; TRBD1 is a possible D gene (5 bases). The length of the CDR3 is 14 residues. V was cut by 6 bases and J by 8 bases, with 14 bases left in between. DNA for the CDR3: TGTGCCAGCAGCCACGTTGGGGGTGATTCACCCCTCCACTTT. It codes for CASSHVGGDSPLHF.

This clonotype was seen a few times. The chain joins TRBV7-2 to TRBJ2-1, with D possibly TRBD1 on 6 matching bases. The germline CDR1 and CDR2 sequences are SGHTA and FQGNSA. The CDR3 contains 17 residues. Deletions cut 4 bases from V and 7 bases from J, with 23 bases between. The CDR3 loop is CASSSLGRATGFNEQFF. The CDR3 region has the DNA TGTGCCAGCAGCTCCCTGGGCCGGGCAACAGGGTTTAATGAGCAGTTCTTC.

As concerns this clonotype: The junction departs from germline at one end; a sequencing error may be responsible. The V call is TRBV7-9, the J call TRBJ2-7; D not resolved. The germline V gene has CDR1 SEHNR and CDR2 FQNEAQ (reference sequence). The CDR3 is 13 amino acids. CDR3 DNA: TGTGCCTGCAGCTTAAAAGCCAGCTACGAGCAGTACTTC. Protein product: CACSLKASYEQYF.

This clonotype has only a few counts. This sequence joins TRBV27 and TRBJ2-4, with no clear D. This CDR3 has 16 residues. V lost 6 bases and J 0 bases, leaving 15 bases between the germline ends. CDR1 is MNHEY, CDR2 SMNVEV, per germline (reference sequence). The CDR3 DNA reads as TGTGCCAGCAGACCTTCCCGACGGGTAGCCAAAAACATTCAGTACTTC. The encoded protein is CASRPSRRVAKNIQYF.

This clonotype turned up a few times. The CDR3 is CASTAGRGNYEQYF. In nucleotides, the CDR3 is TGTGCCAGCACGGCGGGCAGGGGGAACTACGAGCAGTACTTC. The chain couples TRBV28 to TRBJ2-4; 7 bases fit TRBD1. The J call may be mistaken, given a closer DNA end match to TRBJ2-7. Germline CDR1 reads MDHEN; CDR2 reads SYDVKM. CDR3 length equals 14 residues.

The rearrangement links TRBV6-2 or TRBV6-3 to TRBJ1-1; D is uncertain. The CDR3 runs 13 residues. V lost 7 bases and J lost 2, with 11 bases in between. The germline V gene has CDR1 MNHEY and CDR2 SVGEGT. CDR3 bases: TGTGCCAGCACCCCTTGGGGTAACACTGAAGCTTTCTTT. Residues: CASTPWGNTEAFF.

This clonotype was detected a few times. The chain links TRBV5-1 to TRBJ1-1, with D hard to call. The V and J ends lost 2 bases and 5 bases respectively, with 13 bases between them. Germline V lookup: CDR1 SGHRS, CDR2 YFSETQ. This CDR3 spans 14 amino acids. In nucleotides, the CDR3 is TGCGCCAGCAGCTTTACCCCCGGGGTGACTGAAGCTTTCTTT. Its protein product is CASSFTPGVTEAFF.

This CDR3 reads CASSQPRLAGVQDTQYF. The CDR3 coding sequence is TGTGCCAGCAGCCAGCCCAGACTAGCGGGAGTACAAGATACGCAGTATTTT. The chain carries TRBV3-1 and TRBJ2-3; 12 nucleotides match TRBD2. The CDR3 length is 17 residues. Germline V CDR1 and CDR2: LGHDT, YNNKEL (reference sequence). V shed 3 bases, J shed 5 bases, and the junction held 9 bases outside the gene matches.

The table lists this clonotype with a count of one. This chain links TRBV25-1 with TRBJ1-3; D is unclear. The CDR3 runs 11 residues. Germline lookup yields CDR1 MGHDK and CDR2 SYGVNS. V lost 9 bases to trimming and J lost 8 bases, with 11 bases between them. CDR3 loop: CASHGGDTIYF. The CDR3 DNA sequence: TGTGCCAGTCACGGTGGGGACACCATATATTTT.

This clonotype was recorded at least ten times. The chain recombines TRBV6-1 with TRBJ1-2; D not certain. This CDR3 is built from 13 residues. Germline-derived CDR1 and CDR2 are MNHNS and SASEGT. V was shortened by 3 bases and J by 2 bases, with 7 bases between the two germline ends. The DNA for the CDR3 is TGTGCCAGCAGTGACAGCCCGAACTATGGCTACACCTTC. Protein sequence: CASSDSPNYGYTF.

For this clonotype: A read error may account for a junction end that differs from germline. The chain has TRBV28 and TRBJ2-3; D unclear. This CDR3 is 13 amino acids long. Looked up from germline, CDR1 is MDHEN and CDR2 is SYDVKM. The DNA for the CDR3 is TGTGCCGGCAGGCTGACTGGGTCAGATACGCAGTATTTT. It specifies CAGRLTGSDTQYF.

The chain is built from TRBV11-1 and TRBJ2-3; 7 nucleotides match TRBD1. J gave up 4 bases and V 8 bases, and 6 bases lay outside the gene matches. Germline CDR1 reads SGHAT; CDR2 reads FQDESV (reference sequence). The CDR3 sequence is 13 residues long. For the CDR3, the DNA is TGTGCCAGCCAGACAGGGTTGTCAGATACGCAGTATTTT. Protein: CASQTGLSDTQYF. Complete variable domain (other parts from reference TRBV11-1 and TRBJ2-3): EAEVAQSPRYKITEKSQAVAFWCDPISGHATLYWYRQILGQGPELLVQFQDESVVDDSQLPKDRFSAERLKGVDSTLKIQPAELGDSAMYLCASQTGLSDTQYFGPGTRLTVL.

The rearrangement joins TRBV24-1 to TRBJ1-1, with a weak D call TRBD1 (6 bases). V was clipped by 2 bases and J by 1 base, with 10 bases between them. This CDR3 is 15 amino acids long. The germline CDR1 and CDR2 sequences are KGHDR and SFDVKD. CDR3 nucleotide sequence: TGTGCCACCAGTGATTCGGACAGAGCGAACACTGAAGCTTTCTTT. This translates into CATSDSDRANTEAFF.

The rearrangement links TRBV29-1 to TRBJ2-1, with D possibly being TRBD2 (6 bases). The CDR3 has 13 residues. Germline-derived CDR1 and CDR2 are SQVTM and ANQGSEA. The V and J ends lost 5 bases and 2 bases respectively, with 10 bases between them. CDR3 nucleotides: TGCAGCGTTCGCGGGACCCCCTACAATGAGCAGTTCTTC. It translates to CSVRGTPYNEQFF.

On this clonotype: Germline and junction disagree at one end, which may indicate a read error. This sequence joins TRBV20-1 and TRBJ1-5; 8 nucleotides agree with TRBD1. The CDR3 runs to 13 residues. Germline V gene data show CDR1 as DFQATT and CDR2 as SNEGSKA (reference sequence). CDR3 bases: TGCAGTGCTGCCCGGACAGGGTACCAGCCCCGGCATTTT. Translated: CSAARTGYQPRHF.

CDR3 sequence reads: CASSPLLNRETQYF. DNA of the CDR3: TGTGCCAGCAGCCCCCTCTTGAATAGGGAGACCCAGTACTTC. The chain combines TRBV14 with TRBJ2-5; D remains ambiguous. This CDR3 has 14 amino acids. V dropped 4 bases and J dropped 5 bases, with 14 bases sitting between them. Germline V gene data show CDR1 as SGHDN and CDR2 as FVKESK.

This sequence joins TRBV30 and TRBJ2-3; TRBD2 is a possible D gene (6 bases). The CDR3 spans 14 residues. In germline, CDR1 is GTSNPN, CDR2 SVGIG (reference sequence). V gave up 1 base and J gave up 3 bases, with 11 bases separating them. The CDR3 nucleotides are TGTGCCTGGAGTGACGGGACTGGTACAGATACGCAGTATTTT. Translated, it gives CAWSDGTGTDTQYF. The full variable domain, with the rest looked up from reference TRBV30 and TRBJ2-3, is SQTIHQWPATLVQPVGSPLSLECTVEGTSNPNLYWYRQAAGRGLQLLFYSVGIGQISSEVPQNLSASRPQDRQFILSSKKLLLSDSGFYLCAWSDGTGTDTQYFGPGTRLTVL.

This clonotype was seen a few times. The chain joins TRBV6-1 to TRBJ1-3; D perhaps matches TRBD1 (5 bases). The CDR3 loop spans 15 amino acids. V was pared by 6 bases and J by 4 bases, with 16 bases between. From germline, CDR1 is MNHNS and CDR2 SASEGT. The CDR3: CASSGTRVPGNTIYF. CDR3 nucleotide sequence: TGTGCCAGCAGCGGGACCAGGGTACCCGGAAACACCATATATTTT.

At least ten counts were recorded for this clonotype. This chain uses TRBV10-3 with TRBJ1-6, with 7 bases aligning to TRBD1. The CDR3 sequence is 16 residues long. Germline V gives CDR1 ENHRY, CDR2 SYGVKD. J was trimmed by 8 bases and V by 0 bases; bases with no gene match: 7. This CDR3 is CAISESGTVGYSPLHF. The CDR3 DNA reads TGTGCCATCAGTGAGTCGGGGACAGTTGGGTATTCACCCCTCCACTTT.

The table lists this clonotype with a few counts. The chain recombines TRBV9 with TRBJ2-2, with D perhaps matching TRBD1 (5 bases). The V end was cut by 9 bases, the J end by 0 bases, with 12 bases between. CDR1 and CDR2 (germline): SGDLS, YYNGEE. CDR3 size: 14 residues. The CDR3 spells CATSETANTGELFF. CDR3 DNA: TGTGCCACCTCGGAGACAGCGAACACCGGGGAGCTGTTTTTT.

This chain joins TRBV4-1 and TRBJ2-3; D is possibly TRBD1 or TRBD2 (5 bases each). CDR1 is MGHRA, CDR2 YSYEKL, per germline. The CDR3 is 16 residues long. V was cut by 0 bases and J by 1 base, with 11 bases left in between. The CDR3 here is CASSQEPRGGTDTQYF. The CDR3 nucleotides are TGCGCCAGCAGCCAAGAACCCCGAGGGGGCACAGATACGCAGTATTTT.

This clonotype was picked up a small number of times. The chain links TRBV20-1 to TRBJ2-1, with 8 bases aligning to TRBD2. In germline, CDR1 is DFQATT, CDR2 SNEGSKA (reference sequence). V shed 0 bases, J shed 5 bases, and the junction held 6 bases outside the gene matches. CDR3 length: 15 amino acids. The CDR3 nucleotides read TGCAGTGCTAGAGATCGACTAGCGATCCACAATGAGCAGTTCTTC. Its translation is CSARDRLAIHNEQFF.

The gene calls are TRBV20-1 and TRBJ2-5; D could derive from TRBD1 or TRBD2 (6 bases each). This CDR3 is built from 14 residues. Looked up from germline, CDR1 is DFQATT and CDR2 is SNEGSKA (reference sequence). The V end lost 0 bases, the J end lost 2 bases, and 10 bases lay between the germline ends. DNA of the CDR3: TGCAGTGCTAGAGATAGGGGGGAACAAGAGACCCAGTACTTC. This translates into CSARDRGEQETQYF.